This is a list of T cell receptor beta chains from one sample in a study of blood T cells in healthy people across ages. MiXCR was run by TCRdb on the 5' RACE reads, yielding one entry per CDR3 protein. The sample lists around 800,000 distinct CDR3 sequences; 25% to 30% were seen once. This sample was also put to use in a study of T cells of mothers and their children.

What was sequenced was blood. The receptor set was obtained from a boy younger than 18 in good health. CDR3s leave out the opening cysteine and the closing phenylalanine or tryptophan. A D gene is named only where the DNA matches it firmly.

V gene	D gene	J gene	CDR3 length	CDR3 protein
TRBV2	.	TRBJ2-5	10	ASSGFVETQY
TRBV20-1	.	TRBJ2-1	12	SAPRRASYNEQF
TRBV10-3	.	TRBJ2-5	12	AISDSALGETQY
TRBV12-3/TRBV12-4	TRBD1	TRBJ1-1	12	ASRTTGRGDEAF
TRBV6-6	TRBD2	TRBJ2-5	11	ASSGLAGGTQY
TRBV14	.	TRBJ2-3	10	ASSRMPDTQY
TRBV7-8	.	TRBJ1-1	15	ASSLVVDRHTNTEAF
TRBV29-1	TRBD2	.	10	SVHLGGDEQY
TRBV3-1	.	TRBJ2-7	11	ASSHMNSYEQY
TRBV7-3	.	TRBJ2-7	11	ASSFLKGDEQY
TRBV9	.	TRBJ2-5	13	ASSVTSYLGETQY
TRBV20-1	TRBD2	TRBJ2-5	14	SARDGSGGAEEAQY
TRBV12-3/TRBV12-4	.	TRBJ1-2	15	ASSRDPREVLNYGYT
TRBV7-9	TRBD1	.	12	ASSLRRGLETQY
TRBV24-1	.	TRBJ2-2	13	ATSVQGQNTGELV
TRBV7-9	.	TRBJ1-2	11	ASTRPRGYGYT
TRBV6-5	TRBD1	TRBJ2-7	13	ASNTRTGGSGEQY
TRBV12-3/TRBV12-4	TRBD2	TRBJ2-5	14	ASSPGVAGGSRTQY
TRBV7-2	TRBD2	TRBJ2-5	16	ASSLEISGGVLQETQY
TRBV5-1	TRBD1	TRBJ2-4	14	ASSLGTGAYKNIQY
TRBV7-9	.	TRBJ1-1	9	ASSENSEAF
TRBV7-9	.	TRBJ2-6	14	ASSGQDTSGANVLT
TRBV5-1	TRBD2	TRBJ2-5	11	ASSLEREWTQY
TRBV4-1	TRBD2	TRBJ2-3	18	ASSHPAGLADIPGTDTQY
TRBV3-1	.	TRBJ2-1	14	ASSQVMETSYNEQF
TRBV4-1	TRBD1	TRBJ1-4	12	ASSPGTGNEKLF
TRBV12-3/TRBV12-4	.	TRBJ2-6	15	ASSSRQGGTGANVLT
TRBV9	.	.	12	ASSVAGMGYEQY
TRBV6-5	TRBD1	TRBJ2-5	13	ASSPGTGVRETQY
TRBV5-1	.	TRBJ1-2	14	ASSLGQAAPAIGYT
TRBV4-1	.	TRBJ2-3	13	ASSPHGKSTDTQY
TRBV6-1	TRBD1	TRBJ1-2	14	ASSEQGTGANYGYT
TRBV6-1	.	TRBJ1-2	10	ASSRMDYGYT
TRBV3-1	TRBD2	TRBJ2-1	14	ASSQSGSISYNEQF
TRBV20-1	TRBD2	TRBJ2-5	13	SAWTSGGAQETQY
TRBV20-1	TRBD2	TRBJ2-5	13	SAELAGGVQETQY
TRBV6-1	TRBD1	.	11	ASLRQGPAEQY
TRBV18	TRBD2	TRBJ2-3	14	ASSPERGPSTDTQY
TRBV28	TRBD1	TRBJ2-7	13	ASSLGRGKVYEQY
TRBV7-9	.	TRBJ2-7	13	ASSGTGTYVYEQY
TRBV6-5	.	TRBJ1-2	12	ASSYSIGHYGYT
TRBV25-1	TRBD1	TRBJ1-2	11	ASRTQTGNGYT
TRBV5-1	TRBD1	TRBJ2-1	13	ASRLRQGWNNEQF
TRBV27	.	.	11	ASSLARAGEQF
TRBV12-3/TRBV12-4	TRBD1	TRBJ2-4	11	ASSVDRGNIQY
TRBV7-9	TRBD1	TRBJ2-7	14	ASSPVSGTGGYEQY
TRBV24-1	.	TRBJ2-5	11	ATSAVEQETQY
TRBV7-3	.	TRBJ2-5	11	ASSSDGLETQY
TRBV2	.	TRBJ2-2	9	ASRQGVELF
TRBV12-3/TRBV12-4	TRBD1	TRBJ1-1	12	ASKSTGGNTEAF
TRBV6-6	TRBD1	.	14	ASSSRTGAAYNEQF
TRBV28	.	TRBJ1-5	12	ASSTNRDGQPQH
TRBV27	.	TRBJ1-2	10	ASRAGVNGYT
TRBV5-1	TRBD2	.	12	ASSSAGTSDEQY
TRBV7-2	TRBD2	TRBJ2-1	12	ASGHGLAGREQF
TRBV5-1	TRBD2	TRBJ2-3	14	ASSQTSGGGTDTRY
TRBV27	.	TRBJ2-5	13	ASSEWDRVGETQY
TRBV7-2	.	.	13	ASSLVWQSSYEQY
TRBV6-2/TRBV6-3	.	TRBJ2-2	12	ASILAGYTGELF
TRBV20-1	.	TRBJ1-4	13	SARHQIPTNEKLF